This T cell receptor (beta chain) was recovered during a study of Graves' ophthalmopathy and Graves' hyperthyroidism. Findings of the study overall: Progression of ophthalmopathy was predicted by the model with about 66% sensitivity and roughly 78% specificity.

Regarding this clonotype: Its antigen is still unknown.

TCR beta CDR3 regions were amplified from RNA transcripts. An opening RT-PCR round employed HTBI primers and preceded a second-round multiplex PCR. TCRdb re-called the multiplex PCR reads with MiXCR, one entry per CDR3 protein. The table has over 150,000 distinct CDR3 sequences, approximately 40% seen once. Germline assignment: CDR1 WNHNN and CDR2 SYGVQD (reference sequence). With 3 bases clipped from V and 7 bases from J, the junction kept 13 bases outside the gene matches. This CDR3 has 16 residues. V is TRBV10-1 and J is TRBJ2-5, with TRBD2 identical over 8 bases. The sequencing sample was made of peripheral blood. This clonotype originated in a woman between 40 and 50 years old with Graves' ophthalmopathy. The CDR3 DNA reads TGCGCCAGCAGTGACCGAGTCACGGGAGGGCCGGGGACCCAGTACTTC. As protein: CASSDRVTGGPGTQYF.